A selection of T cell receptor beta chains follows, all from one sample in a study of lung T cells in sarcoidosis with Löfgren's syndrome. Via MiXCR, TCRdb re-called the reads, giving one row per CDR3 protein. The sample lists some 65,000 distinct CDR3 sequences; around 21% were seen once. The sample taken for sequencing was CD4+ T cells from PBMCs. These receptors all come from a human donor with sarcoidosis (Löfgren's syndrome or another form), or a control subject (not recorded which). CDR3s include the opening cysteine and the closing phenylalanine or tryptophan. Each record gives: V gene, D gene, clone size, J gene, CDR3 DNA, CDR3 protein. D genes are given only for firm matches. Rows give clone size only sometimes, using once, few, many, or a class for an expanded clone.

TRBV24-1	NA	many	TRBJ2-3	TGTGCCACCAGTGGCCTGTCCGGAGGAGGAGATACGCAGTATTTT	CATSGLSGGGDTQYF
TRBV28	TRBD2	few	TRBJ2-7	TGTGCCAGCAGTATGACTAGCGGGCCGACAGTACCCGTGTACTTC	CASSMTSGPTVPVYF
TRBV28	NA	many	TRBJ2-5	TGTGCCAGCAGTCCACCGGGTCTCACCCGAGAGACCCAGTACTTC	CASSPPGLTRETQYF
TRBV7-2	TRBD2	few	TRBJ2-7	TGTGCCAGCAGCATATCTGGACTAGCGGCCTACGAGCAGTACTTC	CASSISGLAAYEQYF
TRBV2	NA	many	TRBJ1-5	TGTGCCAGCAGTGAATCGGGCAGGGTGCGACAGCCCCAGCATTTT	CASSESGRVRQPQHF
TRBV24-1	NA	NA	TRBJ2-2	TGTGCCACCAGTAAGCGGGACACAGCCGACAGGGAGCTGTTTTTT	CATSKRDTADRELFF
TRBV7-8	TRBD1	many	TRBJ1-1	TGTGCCAGCAGCTGGACGGACAGGGGCCGGAACACTGAAGCTTTCTTT	CASSWTDRGRNTEAFF
TRBV20-1	NA	many	TRBJ1-3	TGCAGTGCTAGCCGGGGGCAGGTTTCCAACACCATATATTTT	CSASRGQVSNTIYF
TRBV5-1	NA	NA	TRBJ1-3	TGCGCCAGCAGCTTTGACGGGGGCTCTGGAAACACCATATATTTT	CASSFDGGSGNTIYF
TRBV6-2/TRBV6-3	NA	NA	TRBJ2-1	TGTGCCAACAGTTACTCGAGGCAGGCGCGATACAATGAGCAGTTCTTC	CANSYSRQARYNEQFF
TRBV20-1	NA	many	TRBJ2-1	TGCAGTGCTCGAGCTGGGGGAAAGGAGCAGTTCTTC	CSARAGGKEQFF
TRBV11-2	TRBD1	few	TRBJ2-5	TGTGCCAGCAGCTGGGACAGGTCAGTGGAGACCCAGTACTTC	CASSWDRSVETQYF
TRBV6-5	TRBD1	NA	TRBJ1-1	TGTGCCAGCAGTAACGGACAGGCTAAGACTGAAACTTTCTTT	CASSNGQAKTETFF
TRBV18	NA	NA	TRBJ1-1	TGTGCCAGCTCACCAGGCAGGGGTTTTGCTGAAGCTTTCTTT	CASSPGRGFAEAFF
TRBV5-4	NA	few	TRBJ2-7	TGTGCCAGCAGCCGACTCGACCACACCCTCTACGAGCAGTACTTC	CASSRLDHTLYEQYF
TRBV28	NA	many	TRBJ1-6	TGTGCCAGCAGTTCTACTTTAATGGTGGGTCCCCACTTT	CASSSTLMVGPHF
TRBV28	NA	many	TRBJ2-3	TGTGCCAGCAGTCGGTGGGGAGGTAGCACAGATACGCAGTATTTT	CASSRWGGSTDTQYF
TRBV7-6	NA	NA	TRBJ2-5	TGTGCCAGCAGCCTGACCGGGGCTCGAGAGACCCAGTACTTC	CASSLTGARETQYF
TRBV6-1	TRBD2	NA	TRBJ2-7	TGTGCCAGCAGCCTGCAGGCCGGGACTAGCGGGGGTCGACCGTACGAGCAGTACTTC	CASSLQAGTSGGRPYEQYF
TRBV4-1	NA	many	TRBJ2-3	TGCGCCAGCAGCCAAACAGGCCCGGTTTTGGATACGCAGTATTTT	CASSQTGPVLDTQYF
TRBV6-2/TRBV6-3	NA	many	TRBJ2-3	TGTGCCAGCAGGAAGTCCGGGGTGACGGCAGATACGCAGTATTTT	CASRKSGVTADTQYF
TRBV19	NA	NA	TRBJ1-5	TGTGCCAGTAGTAACCTCCGGGCCCAGATGGGCAATCAGCCCCAGCATTTT	CASSNLRAQMGNQPQHF